This TCR beta chain comes out of a study of multiple sclerosis patients with progressive multifocal leukoencephalopathy. The protocol was immunoSEQ multiplex PCR, while the TCRdb copy is restricted to in-frame clones and leaves out a portion. The sample yields under 40,000 clones, 92% seen once. This CDR3 is 15 amino acids long. Trimming shortened V by 4 bases and J by 6 bases, and 16 bases separated the two germline ends. Germline V gives CDR1 SGHVS, CDR2 FQNEAQ. Specified time point: before natalizumab initiation. Sequenced input: PBMCs. The chain carries TRBV7-8 and TRBJ2-1; D possibly uses TRBD1 or TRBD2 (5 bases each). The receptor's source is a young man with multiple sclerosis. The DNA for the CDR3 is TGTGCCAGCAGCTGGGCCTTGGGACCCCTCAATGAGCAGTTCTTC. Translation gives CASSWALGPLNEQFF.